The next 30 T cell receptor beta chains were all read from a single sample in a study of T cell responses to AZD1222 COVID-19 vaccine. Measured with immunoSEQ multiplex PCR; TCRdb has only the in-frame clones, and not every one. The sample records about 56,000 clones, 80% being singletons. Sample: peripheral blood, taken 28 days after the second AZD1222 dose. The receptors originated from an adult who received the AZD1222 COVID-19 vaccine.

V is TRBV30 and J is TRBJ2-4; weak D call: TRBD1 (6 bases). CDR3 size: 14 residues. Trimming pared 2 bases from V and 2 bases from J, leaving 10 bases between. Germline V gene sequence: CDR1 GTSNPN, CDR2 SVGIG (reference sequence). The CDR3 protein is CAWSKGVTKNIQYF. DNA for the CDR3: TGTGCCTGGAGTAAGGGGGTGACCAAAAACATTCAGTACTTC.

The J gene is TRBJ1-2, the V gene TRBV27; possibly TRBD1 for D (6 bases). This CDR3 comprises 16 residues. Trimming pared 6 bases from V and 8 bases from J, leaving 25 bases between. Germline CDR1 reads MNHEY; CDR2 reads SMNVEV (reference sequence). The CDR3 protein is CASSPTNVGGGRGYTF. The DNA of the CDR3 is TGTGCCAGCAGCCCCACAAATGTGGGGGGCGGTAGGGGCTACACCTTC.

The genes are TRBV10-2 and TRBJ2-1, with 10 bases matching TRBD2. Germline CDR1 reads WSHSY; CDR2 reads SAAADI. V was clipped by 5 bases and J by 4 bases; unmatched bases: 5. The CDR3 extends over 15 amino acids. The CDR3 spells CASSSSGGSYNEQFF. As DNA, the CDR3 is TGCGCCAGCAGTTCTAGCGGGGGTTCATACAATGAGCAGTTCTTC.

The chain recombines TRBV14 with TRBJ2-1, with 9 nucleotides matching TRBD2. CDR1 is SGHDN and CDR2 is FVKESK in the germline V gene. The CDR3 covers 15 residues. V lost 4 bases and J lost 4; bases outside the gene matches: 5. The DNA of the CDR3 is TGTGCCAGCAGCCCTAGCGGGACGGGTTACAATGAGCAGTTCTTC. This encodes CASSPSGTGYNEQFF.

The table lists this clone with a few counts. The V call is TRBV19, the J call TRBJ2-1; possible D gene TRBD2, 5 bases. The V end was cut by 10 bases, the J end by 7 bases, with 17 bases between. This CDR3 is 13 amino acids long. CDR1 and CDR2 from the germline V gene are LNHDA and SQIVND (reference sequence). The CDR3 is CAIDGGRANEQFF. CDR3 in DNA: TGTGCCATCGACGGTGGGCGGGCGAATGAGCAGTTCTTC. The entire variable domain, with the rest obtained from reference TRBV19 and TRBJ2-1, is as follows: DGGITQSPKYLFRKEGQNVTLSCEQNLNHDAMYWYRQDPGQGLRLIYYSQIVNDFQKGDIAEGYSVSREKKESFPLTVTSAQKNPTAFYLCAIDGGRANEQFFGPGTRLTVL.

This chain joins TRBV4-1 and TRBJ1-6; D is unresolved. Germline V gene lookup returns CDR1 MGHRA and CDR2 YSYEKL. V gave up 0 bases and J gave up 6 bases, with 6 bases separating them. CDR3 size: 14 residues. The CDR3 DNA sequence: TGCGCCAGCAGCCAAGATCCGACTAATTCACCCCTCCACTTT. Translated, it gives CASSQDPTNSPLHF.

The chain joins TRBV12-3 or TRBV12-4 to TRBJ1-2, with a tentative D call TRBD1 (6 bases). V shed 6 bases and J shed 6 bases, with 14 bases lying between them. CDR3 size: 13 residues. CDR3 DNA: TGTGCCAGCAGCAGGACAGCTTTTGATGGCTACACCTTC. Its translation: CASSRTAFDGYTF.

The CDR3 loop reads CASSSGTNDHSPLHF. CDR3 DNA: TGTGCCAGCAGTTCCGGGACAAATGATCATTCACCCCTCCACTTT. The chain combines TRBV28 with TRBJ1-6, with a weak D call TRBD1 (6 bases). The V gene's germline CDR1 is MDHEN and CDR2 SYDVKM. The length of the CDR3 is 15 residues. V was pared by 4 bases and J by 8 bases, with 15 bases between.

The V call is TRBV6-5, the J call TRBJ1-4, with D possibly TRBD1 on 6 matching bases. This CDR3 has 16 amino acids. V was cut by 2 bases and J by 5 bases, with 15 bases left in between. Germline V gene data show CDR1 as MNHEY and CDR2 as SVGAGI. The CDR3 here is CASSYRLTGLNEKLFF. DNA of the CDR3: TGTGCCAGCAGTTACCGCCTCACAGGGCTCAATGAAAAACTGTTTTTT.

The chain employs TRBV5-6 and TRBJ1-2; D is uncertain. Trimming left V 5 bases short and J 7 bases short, with 9 bases between. The length of the CDR3 is 11 residues. CDR1 is SGHDT, CDR2 YYEEEE, per germline. CDR3 region: CASSQGPGYTF. CDR3 DNA sequence: TGTGCCAGCAGTCAAGGCCCTGGCTACACCTTC.

This clone showed up just a few times. The chain combines TRBV5-4 with TRBJ1-1, with unresolved D. Trimming left V 3 bases short and J 6 bases short, with 18 bases between. Per the germline V gene, CDR1 is SGHNT and CDR2 is YYREEE (reference sequence). CDR3 length: 15 amino acids. The CDR3 bases are TGTGCCAGCAGCTACCAGGTAGGGAAGGGCGCTGAAGCTTTCTTT. The encoded protein is CASSYQVGKGAEAFF.

The J gene is TRBJ2-5, the V gene TRBV28; 10 bases are a match to TRBD2. The J segment lost 9 bases and the V segment lost 2 bases, leaving 3 bases of the junction unmatched. Germline CDR1 and CDR2: MDHEN and SYDVKM. CDR3 length: 13 amino acids. The CDR3 here is CASSLMLAGAQYF. The CDR3 nucleotides read TGTGCCAGCAGTTTAATGCTAGCGGGAGCCCAGTACTTC.

The chain combines TRBV7-9 with TRBJ2-3, with D tentatively TRBD1 or TRBD2 (5 bases each). Germline values: CDR1 SEHNR, CDR2 FQNEAQ (reference sequence). This CDR3 contains 13 residues. With 1 base removed from V and 6 bases from J, the gap between germline ends came to 8 bases. The CDR3 DNA follows: TGTGCCAGCAGCTTAGTTGGGGGTGATACGCAGTATTTT. Protein sequence: CASSLVGGDTQYF. The whole variable domain, filled in from reference TRBV7-9 and TRBJ2-3, reads DTGVSQNPRHKITKRGQNVTFRCDPISEHNRLYWYRQTLGQGPEFLTYFQNEAQLEKSRLLSDRFSAERPKGSFSTLEIQRTEQGDSAMYLCASSLVGGDTQYFGPGTRLTVL.

The chain carries TRBV7-6 and TRBJ1-2; the match to TRBD1 covers 8 bases. The germline V gene encodes CDR1 SGHVS and CDR2 FNYEAQ. V lost 10 bases and J lost 3; bases outside the gene matches: 7. The CDR3 consists of 13 residues. The DNA of the CDR3 is TGTGCCATGACTCAGGGGGCGGACTATGGCTACACCTTC. Residues: CAMTQGADYGYTF.

The J gene is TRBJ1-3, the V gene TRBV10-1; perhaps TRBD1 as D (5 bases). V was cut by 6 bases and J by 0 bases, with 12 bases left in between. The CDR3 is 15 residues long. Germline V gene data show CDR1 as WNHNN and CDR2 as SYGVQD (reference sequence). The CDR3 loop reads CASRAGTNSGNTIYF. The CDR3 bases are TGCGCCAGCAGAGCTGGGACCAACTCTGGAAACACCATATATTTT.

The chain links TRBV27 to TRBJ1-2; no clear D. V shed 4 bases and J shed 5 bases, with 11 bases lying between them. The CDR3 has 13 amino acids. Germline V gene sequence: CDR1 MNHEY, CDR2 SMNVEV (reference sequence). The CDR3 reads CASSSNARYGYTF. CDR3 bases: TGTGCCAGCAGTTCCAACGCAAGATATGGCTACACCTTC.

This clone was seen a handful of times. This chain links TRBV5-1 with TRBJ2-7; no firm D call. V lost 6 bases to trimming and J lost 3 bases, with 16 bases between them. The CDR3 totals 14 residues. Germline V gives CDR1 SGHRS, CDR2 YFSETQ. This chain's CDR3 is CASTRAYSDYEQYF. In nucleotides, the CDR3 is TGCGCCAGCACCCGAGCATATTCCGACTACGAGCAGTACTTC.

The chain combines TRBV15 with TRBJ1-1; 7 positions match TRBD1. Trimming at V came to 0 bases and at J to 5 bases, leaving 6 bases not matched to a gene. The CDR3 is 15 residues long. The germline V gene encodes CDR1 LNHNV and CDR2 YYDKDF (reference sequence). This CDR3 is CATSRDPTGRTEAFF. DNA for the CDR3: TGTGCCACCAGCAGAGATCCGACAGGGCGAACTGAAGCTTTCTTT.

The chain uses TRBV7-3 and TRBJ1-2, with 8 bases lining up with TRBD1. Germline V gene lookup returns CDR1 SGHTA and CDR2 FQGTGA. This CDR3 comprises 13 residues. The trim removed 2 bases at V and 8 bases at J, leaving 4 bases unmatched. CDR3 nucleotides: TGTGCCAGCAGCTTAGCAGGGGGCGAGGGCTACACCTTC. Its protein product is CASSLAGGEGYTF.

The J gene is TRBJ2-2, the V gene TRBV12-3 or TRBV12-4, with no clear D. The CDR3 runs to 13 residues. V lost 7 bases, J lost 6 bases, and 12 bases lay in between. CDR3 bases: TGTGCCAGCACCCCCTTGGCGTCCGGGGAGCTGTTTTTT. Protein product: CASTPLASGELFF.

V usage is TRBV19 and J usage is TRBJ2-7; 8 nucleotides align to TRBD1. V was clipped by 1 base and J by 6 bases; unmatched bases: 5. The CDR3 is 14 residues long. Germline V gene sequence: CDR1 LNHDA, CDR2 SQIVND (reference sequence). DNA of the CDR3: TGTGCCAGTAGTATAGGGACAGGGATTGGCGAGCAGTACTTC. This codes for CASSIGTGIGEQYF.

The chain employs TRBV4-1 and TRBJ2-3; TRBD2 matches 9 bases. Germline lookup yields CDR1 MGHRA and CDR2 YSYEKL. The CDR3 length is 18 residues. J was trimmed by 5 bases and V by 0 bases; bases with no gene match: 12. The CDR3 sequence is CASSQEWGAGGPKDTQYF. As DNA, the CDR3 is TGCGCCAGCAGCCAAGAATGGGGGGCGGGAGGGCCAAAAGATACGCAGTATTTT.

This clone was observed a single time. This chain links TRBV5-1 with TRBJ2-2; TRBD1 might be the D (5 bases). Germline V gene lookup returns CDR1 SGHRS and CDR2 YFSETQ. Trimming removed 4 bases from V and 5 bases from J, with 9 bases in between. The CDR3 covers 13 residues. The CDR3, as DNA: TGCGCCAGCAGCCCCCGGACAACCGGGGAGCTGTTTTTT. It translates to CASSPRTTGELFF.

The gene calls are TRBV27 and TRBJ2-1; possible D gene TRBD2, 5 bases. The CDR3 runs 13 residues. Germline V gene lookup returns CDR1 MNHEY and CDR2 SMNVEV (reference sequence). V lost 0 bases to trimming and J lost 7 bases, with 7 bases between them. This CDR3 reads CASSLSRRNEQFF. In DNA form, the CDR3 reads TGTGCCAGCAGTTTATCGAGGAGGAATGAGCAGTTCTTC.

The CDR3 bases are TGTGCCACCAGCAGAGGGATTGACAGGGCCTCTCAGCCCCAGCATTTT. It specifies CATSRGIDRASQPQHF. The chain couples TRBV15 to TRBJ1-5; 7 bases are a match to TRBD1. Looked up from germline, CDR1 is LNHNV and CDR2 is YYDKDF (reference sequence). V shed 1 base, J shed 6 bases, and the junction held 9 bases outside the gene matches. The CDR3 covers 16 residues.

The chain recombines TRBV6-5 with TRBJ1-4, with D unclear. The CDR3 is 15 residues long. Trimming cost V 7 bases and J 5 bases, with 17 bases left between them. From germline, CDR1 is MNHEY and CDR2 SVGAGI. This CDR3 reads CASTRTSVPNEKLFF. The DNA of the CDR3 is TGTGCCAGCACTAGGACTAGTGTACCCAATGAAAAACTGTTTTTT.

This chain connects TRBV18 to TRBJ2-5, with D uncertain. CDR3 size: 11 residues. Germline assignment: CDR1 KGHSH and CDR2 LQKENI. V lost 6 bases, J lost 3 bases, and 5 bases lay in between. The CDR3 reads CASSAEETQYF. Written as DNA, the CDR3 is TGTGCCAGCTCGGCAGAAGAGACCCAGTACTTC.

This clone was observed a handful of times. The rearrangement links TRBV3-1 (or the pseudogene TRBV3-2) to TRBJ1-5; D uncertain. The V end was cut by 0 bases, the J end by 1 base, with 7 bases between. CDR3 length: 15 amino acids. Per the germline V gene, CDR1 is LGHDT and CDR2 is YNNKEL (reference sequence). DNA for the CDR3: TGTGCCAGCAGCCAAGATTATGGGAGCAATCAGCCCCAGCATTTT. Encoded protein: CASSQDYGSNQPQHF.

This clone was seen only once. The rearrangement joins TRBV11-2 to TRBJ2-3, with D perhaps TRBD1 (6 bases). V lost 1 base, J lost 0 bases, and 8 bases lay in between. Looked up from germline, CDR1 is SGHAT and CDR2 is FQNNGV. The CDR3 is 15 amino acids. For the CDR3, the DNA is TGTGCCAGCAGCTTAGGTCAGGGGAGCACAGATACGCAGTATTTT. This gives the protein CASSLGQGSTDTQYF.

In its sample, this clone was seen once. The chain joins TRBV28 to TRBJ1-5; D might be TRBD1 (5 bases). Germline CDR1 and CDR2: MDHEN and SYDVKM. The CDR3 loop spans 12 amino acids. V lost 6 bases and J 6 bases, leaving 9 bases between the germline ends. The DNA of the CDR3 is TGTGCCAGCAGCGGACACCTTCAGCCCCAGCATTTT. Translation gives CASSGHLQPQHF.